This T cell receptor (beta chain) originates from a study of patients and donors after allogeneic stem cell transplantation. This CDR3 contains 15 residues. With V trimmed by 5 bases and J by 7 bases, 7 bases remained unmatched. The germline V gene has CDR1 MNHEY and CDR2 SVGEGT. TCRdb independently ran MiXCR on the RT-PCR reads; one entry per CDR3 protein. The table shows 150,000 to 200,000 distinct CDR3 sequences, with 41% occurring only once. The source material was blood, either unsorted or a sorted T cell fraction (not recorded which). This clonotype was sampled from a human donor who was either an allogeneic HSCT recipient or a stem cell or donor lymphocyte infusion donor (not recorded which). It is not recorded whose cells these are; they may come from a transplant donor. The chain joins TRBV6-2 or TRBV6-3 to TRBJ2-7; 14 bases are a match to TRBD2. The CDR3 DNA is TGTGCCAGCAGTGCCACGGGACTAGCGGGAGCGGAGCAGTACTTC. It codes for CASSATGLAGAEQYF.